This T cell receptor (beta chain) was obtained from a study of beta chain features in type 1 diabetes listed by TCRdb under 2018. In the study overall: Mean age, gender distribution, total cell number and subset yield were not different between patients and healthy donors. The study compared TCRB repertoires of sorted circulating CD4+ T cell subsets between recently diagnosed type 1 diabetes patients and matched healthy donors. A total of 100 million to 140 million sorted cells were examined across all samples, and the number of cells per subset was strongly correlated with RNA yield. Naive and central memory subsets were obtained from all 30 or so donors, but regulatory and stem cell-like memory subsets were isolated from only 8 patients and roughly 8 healthy donors. Summary of the overall study and its limitations: Naive, central memory and regulatory TCRB repertoires appeared more similar among patients than among healthy donors. Patients with type 1 diabetes made fewer insertions and deleted more nucleotides at VDJ recombination sites, implying thymic rearrangement abnormalities. Sequencing cDNA rather than genomic DNA could over-represent highly expressing activated cells, although activation and CD3 levels did not differ between groups. Shorter templates might be favored by PCR, yet because patient and control samples were amplified and corrected together, any such skew would affect both groups equally. Type 1 diabetes patients showed a moderate but significant shortening of TCRB CDR3 length in all four CD4+ subsets. Only small numbers of individuals were included in the HLA sub-analyses, which left unresolved whether HLA type had any influence on TCRB rearrangement.

There are a few counts of this clone. Its binding antigen is unknown. Within one base of it there is no much larger clone, and no base qualities were kept. A single peripheral blood draw of about 116 mL on average was collected from each donor into heparinised tubes. A BD FACSAria II was used to sort naive, central memory, regulatory and stem cell-like memory CD4+ T cells with a panel that included CD45RO, CCR7, CD25, CD127, CD95 and CD27. Every sorted population had a purity above 95%. Right away, PBMCs were isolated by Lymphoprep density gradient centrifugation and were stained directly, with no culture step. So that batch effects would be minimized, each experiment stained and sorted samples in pairs, pairing one healthy donor with one patient. V is pruned by 1 base and J by 5 bases, leaving 4 bases of the junction without a gene match. CDR1 SGHNT and CDR2 YYREEE are derived from the germline V gene (reference sequence). Taken from cysteine to phenylalanine, the CDR3 has 14 residues. CDR3 DNA is the only sequence kept; it has 42 bases, read in frame from the first base.

The entire amount of isolated RNA was reverse transcribed using the High Capacity cDNA Reverse Transcription Kit, so the sequenced TCRB transcripts were expressed ones. Naive, central memory and regulatory T cell samples underwent deep immunoSEQ sequencing, averaging about 3.3 million total reads per sample. Sorted cells were lysed in RLT buffer and RNA was extracted with DNase-treated RNeasy Micro or Mini kits, depending on cell number. To prevent cross-contamination, each cell subset was processed individually, whereas patient and healthy donor samples were processed jointly. The immunoSEQ multiplex PCR was used to amplify TCRB sequences from cDNA, generating 87-bp fragments that spanned the CDR3 region. Amplicons were sequenced on the Illumina HiSeq platform. In the paper's pipeline: PCR bias was computationally corrected using synthetic template baselines, reads within Hamming distance 2 were collapsed, and singletons that could not be merged were discarded. By aligning reads against IMGT, V, D and J genes, CDR3 length, and insertions or deletions at six rearrangement sites were assigned. Within each subset, clonotype counts were normalized to sorted cell number, after which true diversity and Gini coefficients were computed with the tcR R package. The overlap coefficient, calculated on TCRB nucleotide sequences, was used to measure repertoire sharing. As a proxy for the pre-selection repertoire, out-of-frame TCRB sequences from naive cells were analyzed. TCRdb took over this immuneACCESS table, retaining in-frame rearrangements with V and J assigned. Such tables are incomplete; in checked studies, under half of the missing clones stem from an unresolved V gene, and the remainder is unexplained. D and trimming come from the DNA, and the V and J calls and clone size come from that table. In all, the sample holds 430,000 or so clones, and roughly 10% of those were seen once. The ten largest clones add up to more than 0.045% of the sample.

The TCR sequence derives from a woman younger than 30 in good health. The rearranged chain carries TRBV5-4 and TRBJ1-1, with 8 central nucleotides matching TRBD1. The source material was naive CD4+ T cells from blood. The sample's cell subset or site label, in plain terms: true naive CD4+ T cells. The CDR3 protein is CASSLTGGRTEAFF. In nucleotide form, the sequence is TGTGCCAGCAGCTTGACAGGGGGGCGGACTGAAGCTTTCTTT.